A selection of T cell receptor beta chains follows, all from one sample in a study of Ad26.COV2.S vaccination and SARS-CoV-2 variants. Here immunoSEQ multiplex PCR was the method, and the copy in TCRdb shows in-frame clones only, minus some. The sample includes more than 250,000 clones, about 90% of them seen just once. The source material was peripheral blood, sampled in a trial of Ad26.COV2.S vaccine versus placebo. These receptors were obtained from a person aged 18 to 59 who received the Ad26.COV2.S COVID-19 vaccine or a placebo. The CDR3 runs from the conserved cysteine through the conserved F or W. A D gene is named only where the DNA matches it firmly. Expanded clones get a size class; other rows say once, few or many, or leave the size out.

v_call	j_call	clone_size	d_call	cdr3_nt	cdr3_aa
TRBV2	TRBJ2-1	-	TRBD2	TGTGCCAGCAGTTTTGGGACTAGCGGGATTGGCGACCCACTGTTCTTC	CASSFGTSGIGDPLFF
TRBV18	TRBJ2-5	-	TRBD2	TGTGCCAGCTCACCACGACTAGCGGTCCAAGAGACCCAGTACTTC	CASSPRLAVQETQYF
TRBV12-5	TRBJ2-1	-	TRBD2	TGTGCTAGTGGCCCCGGGACTAGCGGGTCCCTCGCGGGTAGCTCCTACAATGAGCAGTTCTTC	CASGPGTSGSLAGSSYNEQFF
TRBV5-4	TRBJ2-1	-	-	TGTGCCAGCAGCTTGGAACTTCACCTGAACAATGAGCAGTTCTTC	CASSLELHLNNEQFF
TRBV5-1	TRBJ2-7	-	-	TGCGCCAGCAGCGGCGGGACTGAGCAGGGCGAGCAGTACTTC	CASSGGTEQGEQYF
TRBV3-1/TRBV3-2	TRBJ2-3	-	TRBD2	TGTGCCAGCAGCCAAGATTCGAGCGGGGCGAGGGTGCAGTATTTT	CASSQDSSGARVQYF
TRBV2	TRBJ1-1	-	-	TGTGCCAGCACCCTGGACACCCAGGGGCTATTT	CASTLDTQGLF
TRBV5-1	TRBJ1-2	-	TRBD1	TGCGCCAGCACCGCGAGGGGGCAGGGATTCTATGGCTACACCTTC	CASTARGQGFYGYTF
TRBV4-2	TRBJ2-3	-	TRBD1	TGTGCCAGCAGCCACCTCTTGGGACAGGGGGAAGATACGCAGTATTTT	CASSHLLGQGEDTQYF
TRBV2	TRBJ1-1	-	-	TGTGCCAGCAGTCCATCGCCATTCCCTCGGGCTTTCTTT	CASSPSPFPRAFF
TRBV6-1	TRBJ2-5	once	-	TGTGCCAGCAGTGAAGCGTCTCGGGAGTGGGAGACCCAGTACTTC	CASSEASREWETQYF
TRBV6-5	TRBJ1-2	-	-	TGTGCCACCTTCAGGGGTACGACTAACTATGGCTACACCTTC	CATFRGTTNYGYTF
TRBV12-3/TRBV12-4	TRBJ1-1	-	-	TGTGCCAGCAGGCGGAATTGGGGCACTGAAGCTTTCTTT	CASRRNWGTEAFF
TRBV6-4	TRBJ2-2	-	-	TGTGCCAGCAGTGACGACGAGCAGGGGGAGCTGTTTTTT	CASSDDEQGELFF
TRBV28	TRBJ2-7	-	-	TGTGCCAGCAGCATGGGGGGGCTAGTGTACGAGCAGTACTTC	CASSMGGLVYEQYF
TRBV4-1	TRBJ2-7	-	TRBD1	TGCGCCAGCAGCCAAGTTGATTTCGTTCCGGGACAGGGGTACGAGCAGTACTTC	CASSQVDFVPGQGYEQYF
TRBV30	TRBJ2-3	-	TRBD2	TGTGCCTGGAGTGACGGACTAGCGGAGACAGATACGCAGTATTTT	CAWSDGLAETDTQYF
TRBV4-1	TRBJ2-3	-	-	TGCGCCAGCAGCCAAGGGAATCGAGGGCGGAGCACAGATACGCAGTATTTT	CASSQGNRGRSTDTQYF
TRBV4-2	TRBJ2-3	-	-	TGTGCCAGCAGCCAAGGGGGAATAGATACGCAGTATTTT	CASSQGGIDTQYF
TRBV6-6	TRBJ1-5	once	TRBD1	TGTGCCAGCAGTGGCGGGACAGTCAATCAGCCCCAGCATTTT	CASSGGTVNQPQHF
TRBV7-7	TRBJ2-5	-	-	TGTGCCAGCAGCTTGGCCCCGGTCCGGGAGACCCAGTACTTC	CASSLAPVRETQYF
TRBV19	TRBJ2-7	-	-	TGTGCCAGTAGCCCCCAAATTACCTACGAGCAGTACTTC	CASSPQITYEQYF
TRBV3-1/TRBV3-2	TRBJ1-2	-	-	TGTGCCAGCAGCCAAGACGTTAGCGGTCTCTATGGCTACACCTTC	CASSQDVSGLYGYTF
TRBV19	TRBJ2-4	-	-	TGTGCCAGTAAACCGGGACCCAAAAACATTCAGTACTTC	CASKPGPKNIQYF
TRBV7-9	TRBJ1-1	-	-	TGTGCCAGCAGCTTAGCTGGGCCACCTGAAGCTTTCTTT	CASSLAGPPEAFF
TRBV30	TRBJ1-1	-	-	TGTGCCTGTAACAGGGTATGGGGGAACACTGAAGCTTTCTTT	CACNRVWGNTEAFF
TRBV14	TRBJ2-6	-	TRBD1	TGTGCCAGCAGCCAAAATTTTAAAGGGACAGGGCGTTCTGGGGCCAACGTCCTGACTTTC	CASSQNFKGTGRSGANVLTF
TRBV5-1	TRBJ1-5	-	-	TGCGCCAGCAGCTTAAGGCCGGGCAATCAGCCCCAGCATTTT	CASSLRPGNQPQHF
TRBV3-1/TRBV3-2	TRBJ1-5	-	TRBD1	TGTGCCAGCAGCCAAGGTTCAGGGGGAAAGGAGCCCCAGCATTTT	CASSQGSGGKEPQHF
TRBV14	TRBJ1-1	-	-	TGTGCCAGCAGCCAAGGAGTGAACACTGAAGCTTTCTTT	CASSQGVNTEAFF
TRBV27	TRBJ2-5	-	-	TGTGCCAGCAGCCTCGTTTACCAAGAGACCCAGTACTTC	CASSLVYQETQYF
TRBV6-5	TRBJ2-5	-	TRBD2	TGTGCCAGCAGTTACCGCCTAGCGGGGGTGAAAGAGACCCAGTACTTC	CASSYRLAGVKETQYF
TRBV11-2	TRBJ2-1	-	-	TGTGCCAGCAGCGCATTGCTAGCAGCACACTACAATGAGCAGTTCTTC	CASSALLAAHYNEQFF
TRBV28	TRBJ2-1	few	TRBD2	TGTGCCAGCAACTTTTACCGGGAGGCCAACAATGAGCAGTTCTTC	CASNFYREANNEQFF
TRBV30	TRBJ1-2	-	TRBD1	TGTGCCTTCCGGAGGGGGACAGACTTCTATGGCTACACCTTC	CAFRRGTDFYGYTF
TRBV7-6	TRBJ2-1	-	TRBD2	TGTGCCAGCAGCTTATTAGCGGGGGAGAGCTCCTACAATGAGCAGTTCTTC	CASSLLAGESSYNEQFF
TRBV7-2	TRBJ1-5	few	-	TGTGCCAGCAGCGACCATAATCAGCCCCAGCATTTT	CASSDHNQPQHF
TRBV19	TRBJ1-4	-	-	TGTGCCAGTAGGGACAATCAGGCGTATGAAAAACTGTTTTTT	CASRDNQAYEKLFF
TRBV4-3	TRBJ2-3	-	TRBD1	TGCGCCAGCAGCCCTTGGACAGGGCGGACAACAGATACGCAGTATTTT	CASSPWTGRTTDTQYF
TRBV19	TRBJ1-3	-	-	TGTGCCAGTAGTATAACAGAAGACTCTGGAAACACCATATATTTT	CASSITEDSGNTIYF
TRBV30	TRBJ2-2	-	TRBD2	TGTGCCTGGAGTAGGGGTGGGAGGGTCCAGCTGTTTTTT	CAWSRGGRVQLFF
TRBV19	TRBJ2-1	once	-	TGTGCCAGTAGTTTCCCAGCGGTCTCCTACAATGAGCAGTTCTTC	CASSFPAVSYNEQFF
TRBV5-7	TRBJ1-4	-	-	TGTGCCAGCAGCTTGACAGCTAATGAAAAACTGTTTTTT	CASSLTANEKLFF
TRBV10-3	TRBJ1-1	-	-	TGTGCCACAGGGGCCATGGAGGCCAGGGGTCGTACTGAAGCTTTCTTT	CATGAMEARGRTEAFF
TRBV10-2	TRBJ1-2	few	-	TGCGCCAGCTCCGGGACCGAGACTAACTATGGCTACACCTTC	CASSGTETNYGYTF
TRBV5-1	TRBJ2-3	-	-	TGCGCCAGCAGCTTGGCCTTGCGGAGCACAGATACGCAGTATTTT	CASSLALRSTDTQYF